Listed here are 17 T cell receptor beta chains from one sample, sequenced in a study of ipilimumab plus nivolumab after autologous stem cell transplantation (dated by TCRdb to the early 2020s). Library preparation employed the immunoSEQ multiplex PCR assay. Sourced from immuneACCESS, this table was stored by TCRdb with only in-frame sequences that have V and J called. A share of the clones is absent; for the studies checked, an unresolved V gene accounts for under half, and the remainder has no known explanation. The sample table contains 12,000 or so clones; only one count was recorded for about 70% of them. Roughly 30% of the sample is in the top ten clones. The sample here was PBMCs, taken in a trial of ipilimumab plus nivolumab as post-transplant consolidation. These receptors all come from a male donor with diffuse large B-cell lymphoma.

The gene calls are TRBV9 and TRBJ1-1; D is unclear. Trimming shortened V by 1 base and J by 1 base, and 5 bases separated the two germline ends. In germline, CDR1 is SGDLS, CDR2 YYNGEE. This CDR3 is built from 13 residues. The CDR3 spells CASSVSPNTEAFF. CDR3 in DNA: TGTGCCAGCAGCGTATCTCCGAACACTGAAGCTTTCTTT.

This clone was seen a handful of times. This CDR3 reads CASSATGTGELFF. CDR3 in DNA: TGTGCCAGCAGCGCTACCGGCACCGGGGAGCTGTTTTTT. V gene TRBV6-1 combines with J gene TRBJ2-2; D gene uncertain. Trimming cost V 6 bases and J 4 bases, with 9 bases left between them. The germline gives CDR1 MNHNS, CDR2 SASEGT. The CDR3 totals 13 residues.

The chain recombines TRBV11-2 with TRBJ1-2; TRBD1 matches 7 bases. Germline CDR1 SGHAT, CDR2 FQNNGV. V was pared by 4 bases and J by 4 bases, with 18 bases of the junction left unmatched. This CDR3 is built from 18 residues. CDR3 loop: CASSSLRGKKTGVYGYTF. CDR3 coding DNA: TGTGCCAGCAGCTCACTTAGGGGTAAAAAAACAGGGGTCTATGGCTACACCTTC. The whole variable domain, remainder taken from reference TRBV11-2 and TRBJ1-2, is EAGVAQSPRYKIIEKRQSVAFWCNPISGHATLYWYQQILGQGPKLLIQFQNNGVVDDSQLPKDRFSAERLKGVDSTLKIQPAKLEDSAVYLCASSSLRGKKTGVYGYTFGSGTRLTVV.

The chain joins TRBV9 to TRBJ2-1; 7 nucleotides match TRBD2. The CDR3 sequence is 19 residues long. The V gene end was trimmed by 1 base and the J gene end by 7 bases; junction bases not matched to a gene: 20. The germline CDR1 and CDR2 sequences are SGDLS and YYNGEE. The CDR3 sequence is CASSVLPAESGAPLNEQFF. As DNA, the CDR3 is TGTGCCAGCAGCGTATTGCCCGCGGAGAGCGGGGCCCCCTTAAATGAGCAGTTCTTC. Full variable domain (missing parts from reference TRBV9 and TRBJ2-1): DSGVTQTPKHLITATGQRVTLRCSPRSGDLSVYWYQQSLDQGLQFLIQYYNGEERAKGNILERFSAQQFPDLHSELNLSSLELGDSALYFCASSVLPAESGAPLNEQFFGPGTRLTVL.

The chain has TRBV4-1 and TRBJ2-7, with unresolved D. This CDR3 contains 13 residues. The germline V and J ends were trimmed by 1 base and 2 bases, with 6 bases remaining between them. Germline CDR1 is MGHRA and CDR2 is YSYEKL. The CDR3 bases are TGCGCCAGCAGCCAAGTCGCGGCCTACGAGCAGTACTTC. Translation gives CASSQVAAYEQYF.

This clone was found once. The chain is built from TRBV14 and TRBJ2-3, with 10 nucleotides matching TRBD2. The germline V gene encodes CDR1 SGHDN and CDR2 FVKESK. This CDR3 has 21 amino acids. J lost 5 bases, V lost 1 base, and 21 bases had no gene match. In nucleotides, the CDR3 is TGTGCCAGCAGCCAAGGATTTTGGGGTTGGACTAGCGGAGTAGGGGGAGATACGCAGTATTTT. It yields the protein CASSQGFWGWTSGVGGDTQYF.

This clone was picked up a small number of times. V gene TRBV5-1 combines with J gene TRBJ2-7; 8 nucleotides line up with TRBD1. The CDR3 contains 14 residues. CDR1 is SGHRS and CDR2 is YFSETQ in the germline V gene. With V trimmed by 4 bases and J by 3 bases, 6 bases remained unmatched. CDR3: CASSRQGQNYEQYF. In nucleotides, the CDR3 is TGCGCCAGCAGCAGACAGGGGCAAAACTACGAGCAGTACTTC.

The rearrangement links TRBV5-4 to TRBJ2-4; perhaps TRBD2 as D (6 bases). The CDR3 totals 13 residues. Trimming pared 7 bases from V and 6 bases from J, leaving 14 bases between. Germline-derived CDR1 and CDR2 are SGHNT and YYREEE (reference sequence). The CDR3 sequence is CASGFLGGNIQYF. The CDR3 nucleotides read TGTGCCAGCGGATTCCTCGGGGGAAACATTCAGTACTTC. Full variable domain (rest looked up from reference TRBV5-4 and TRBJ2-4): ETGVTQSPTHLIKTRGQQVTLRCSSQSGHNTVSWYQQALGQGPQFIFQYYREEENGRGNFPPRFSGLQFPNYSSELNVNALELDDSALYLCASGFLGGNIQYFGAGTRLSVL.

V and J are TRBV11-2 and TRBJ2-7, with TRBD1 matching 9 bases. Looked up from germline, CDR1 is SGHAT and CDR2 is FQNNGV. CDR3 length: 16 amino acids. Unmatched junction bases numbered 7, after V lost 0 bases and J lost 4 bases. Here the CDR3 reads CASSLDLHRGLYEQYF. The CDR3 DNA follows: TGTGCCAGCAGCTTAGATCTCCACAGGGGGCTTTACGAGCAGTACTTC.

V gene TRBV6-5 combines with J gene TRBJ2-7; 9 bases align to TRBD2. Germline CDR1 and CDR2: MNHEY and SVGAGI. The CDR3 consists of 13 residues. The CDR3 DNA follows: TGTGCAGCTAAACGGACTAGCGCTTCCGAGCAGTACTTC. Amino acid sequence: CAAKRTSASEQYF.

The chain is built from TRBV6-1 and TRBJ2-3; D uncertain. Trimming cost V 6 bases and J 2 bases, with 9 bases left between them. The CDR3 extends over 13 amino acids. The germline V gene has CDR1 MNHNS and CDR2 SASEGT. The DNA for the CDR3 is TGTGCCAGCAGGGCCCCAGCCACAGATACGCAGTATTTT. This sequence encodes CASRAPATDTQYF.

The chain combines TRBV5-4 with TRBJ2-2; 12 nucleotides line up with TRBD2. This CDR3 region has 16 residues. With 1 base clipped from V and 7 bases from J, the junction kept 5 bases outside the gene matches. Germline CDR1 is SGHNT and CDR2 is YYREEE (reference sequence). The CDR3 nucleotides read TGTGCCAGCAGCTTGCGACTAGCGGGAGCAATCGGGGAGCTGTTTTTT. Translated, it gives CASSLRLAGAIGELFF.

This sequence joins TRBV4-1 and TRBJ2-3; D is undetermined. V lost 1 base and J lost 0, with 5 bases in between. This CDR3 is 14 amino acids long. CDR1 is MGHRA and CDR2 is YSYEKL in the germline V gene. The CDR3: CASSQGSSTDTQYF. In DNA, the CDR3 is TGCGCCAGCAGCCAAGGATCTAGCACAGATACGCAGTATTTT.

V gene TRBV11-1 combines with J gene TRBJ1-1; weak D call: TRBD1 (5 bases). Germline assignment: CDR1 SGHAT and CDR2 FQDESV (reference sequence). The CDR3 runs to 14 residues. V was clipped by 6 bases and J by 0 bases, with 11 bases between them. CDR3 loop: CASSYRSMNTEAFF. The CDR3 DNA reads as TGTGCCAGCAGTTACAGGAGCATGAACACTGAAGCTTTCTTT.

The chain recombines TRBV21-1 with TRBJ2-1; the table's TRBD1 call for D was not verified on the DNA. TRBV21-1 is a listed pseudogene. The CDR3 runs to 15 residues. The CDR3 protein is CASSKVGGEEIEQFF. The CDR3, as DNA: TGTGCCAGCAGCAAAGTAGGGGGAGAGGAGATTGAGCAGTTCTTC.

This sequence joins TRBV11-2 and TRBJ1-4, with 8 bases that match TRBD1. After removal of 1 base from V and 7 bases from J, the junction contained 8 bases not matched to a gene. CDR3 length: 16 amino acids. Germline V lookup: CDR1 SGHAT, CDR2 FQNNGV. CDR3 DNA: TGTGCCAGCAGCTTAGGTGCAGGGCAGGGGGCTGAAAAACTGTTTTTT. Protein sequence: CASSLGAGQGAEKLFF.

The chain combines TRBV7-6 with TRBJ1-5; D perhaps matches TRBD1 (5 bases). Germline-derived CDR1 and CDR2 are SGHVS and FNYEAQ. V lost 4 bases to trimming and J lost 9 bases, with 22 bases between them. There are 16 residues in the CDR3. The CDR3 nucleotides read TGTGCCAGCAGCTCACCGGGACGATTTAGCACGGCGCCCCAGCATTTT. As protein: CASSSPGRFSTAPQHF.